The 17 T cell receptor beta chains presented below share a single source sample, sequenced in a study of tumor and adjacent non-tumor tissue in lung cancer. TCRbeta libraries were built with three rounds of nested PCR, modified from ARM-PCR. Via MiXCR, TCRdb re-called the multiplex PCR reads, giving one row per CDR3 protein. The data hold approximately 53,000 distinct CDR3 sequences, with roughly 69% observed a single time. The template was RNA from unsorted bulk tissue. Distant lung tissue was collected more than 3 cm away from the tumor edge. The specimen was distant non-tumor lung tissue. Every receptor here comes from a woman aged 55-69 years with non-small cell lung cancer.

The rearrangement links TRBV6-2 or TRBV6-3 to TRBJ2-5; D gene uncertain. The CDR3 consists of 14 residues. Trimming shortened V by 7 bases and J by 2 bases, and 14 bases separated the two germline ends. Germline CDR1 is MNHEY and CDR2 is SVGEGT. In nucleotides, the CDR3 is TGTGCCAGCACAAAGACTGCCCAACAAGAGACCCAGTACTTC. Amino acids: CASTKTAQQETQYF.

Of note for this clonotype: The germline gene is not matched at one end of the junction; a read error may be the cause. The gene calls are TRBV6-6 and TRBJ1-6; no firm D call. Germline V CDR1 and CDR2: MNHNY, SVGAGI (reference sequence). The CDR3 loop spans 17 amino acids. CDR3 nucleotide sequence: TGTGTCAGCTGTTTTGATGAAGAGACCTCCTATAATTCACCCCTCCACTTT. It is translated as CVSCFDEETSYNSPLHF.

The rearrangement uses TRBV6-2 or TRBV6-3 and TRBJ2-3; D perhaps matches TRBD2 (6 bases). There are 17 residues in the CDR3. Trimming stripped 8 bases from V and 5 bases from J, with 26 bases between. From germline, CDR1 is MNHEY and CDR2 SVGEGT. The CDR3 sequence is CASCLCGETSGRDTQYF. Written as DNA, the CDR3 is TGTGCCAGCTGTTTGTGCGGAGAGACCTCCGGGAGAGATACGCAGTATTTT.

As for this clonotype: Because the CDR3 is missing its conserved closing phenylalanine or tryptophan, this is likely a read error. The chain couples TRBV12-3 or TRBV12-4 to TRBJ2-2; D possibly corresponds to TRBD1 (6 bases). Trimming removed 3 bases at V and 3 bases at J, with 17 bases between. This CDR3 region has 17 residues. CDR3 coding DNA: TGTGCCAGCAGTTTCAGGGATAGGGGGTTTTACACCGGGGAGCTGTTTTCT. It encodes CASSFRDRGFYTGELFS.

The chain uses TRBV11-2 and TRBJ1-2; 7 bases agree with TRBD1. After removal of 5 bases from V and 6 bases from J, the junction contained 15 bases not matched to a gene. Germline V gives CDR1 SGHAT, CDR2 FQNNGV. This CDR3 is 16 amino acids long. CDR3 loop: CASSPTDRRRINGYTF. In nucleotides, the CDR3 is TGTGCCAGCAGCCCGACGGACAGGAGGCGGATAAATGGCTACACCTTC.

This clonotype was seen only a few times. Mismatch with germline at one junction end may stem from a read error. The J gene is TRBJ1-1, the V gene TRBV11-2; 8 bases map to TRBD1. CDR1 is SGHAT, CDR2 FQNNGV, per germline. CDR3 length: 16 amino acids. The CDR3 spells CVSSIGAGGLNTEAFF. CDR3 sequence (DNA): TGTGTCAGCAGCATTGGGGCAGGGGGCCTGAACACTGAAGCTTTCTTT. Using reference TRBV11-2 and TRBJ1-1 for the parts outside the CDR3, the full variable domain is EAGVAQSPRYKIIEKRQSVAFWCNPISGHATLYWYQQILGQGPKLLIQFQNNGVVDDSQLPKDRFSAERLKGVDSTLKIQPAKLEDSAVYLCVSSIGAGGLNTEAFFGQGTRLTVV.

This chain joins TRBV7-2 and TRBJ2-7, with 10 bases matching TRBD2. Per the germline V gene, CDR1 is SGHTA and CDR2 is FQGNSA. The CDR3 sequence is 18 residues long. V shed 8 bases, J shed 3 bases, and the junction held 19 bases outside the gene matches. CDR3 protein: CASGKRAGGPRDFYEQYF. The CDR3, as DNA: TGTGCCAGCGGTAAAAGAGCGGGAGGGCCTAGAGACTTCTACGAGCAGTACTTC.

This clonotype was recorded only once. The chain links TRBV6-5 to TRBJ2-5; 9 bases fit TRBD1. In germline, CDR1 is MNHEY, CDR2 SVGAGI. CDR3 length equals 14 residues. The J segment lost 10 bases and the V segment lost 7 bases, leaving 13 bases of the junction unmatched. CDR3 nucleotides: TGTGCCAGCATTCTGACAGGGGGTCAAAAGATCCAGTACTTC. This gives the protein CASILTGGQKIQYF.

This clonotype was recorded a few times. One end of the junction is discordant with germline, which a read error may explain. The chain carries TRBV6-1 and TRBJ2-7; a weak D match, TRBD1 (6 bases). This CDR3 comprises 15 residues. The germline CDR1 and CDR2 sequences are MNHNS and SASEGT. The CDR3 protein is CASKAIGTILYEEYF. DNA for the CDR3: TGTGCCAGCAAGGCTATCGGGACAATCTTGTACGAGGAGTACTTC.

This clonotype was recorded a few times. The germline gene is not matched at one end of the junction; a read error may be the cause. V gene TRBV4-1 combines with J gene TRBJ1-5; the D gene is possibly TRBD1 (5 bases). CDR1 is MGHRA and CDR2 is YSYEKL in the germline V gene. This CDR3 comprises 17 residues. The CDR3 coding sequence is TGTGCCAGCAGCCAAAGGGTTTTGGACTGGGGACATCAGCCCCAGCATTTT. Encoded protein: CASSQRVLDWGHQPQHF.

With regard to this clonotype: At one of its ends the junction is not consistent with the germline gene, which may arise from a read error. The chain has TRBV6-6 and TRBJ2-7; 7 positions match TRBD1. Germline CDR1 MNHNY, CDR2 SVGAGI (reference sequence). The CDR3 is 15 residues long. The CDR3 nucleotides are TGTGTCAGCAGTTCCCCTGGCAGGGGGTCCTACGAGCAGAACTTC. Its translation is CVSSSPGRGSYEQNF.

A note on this clonotype: An end of the junction differs from the germline gene, which may be a read error. The chain has TRBV5-1 and TRBJ2-1; tentatively, D is TRBD1 (6 bases). The CDR3 runs 15 residues. Germline CDR1 SGHRS, CDR2 YFSETQ. CDR3 sequence (DNA): TGCGGCAGCAGCAACCGGGACAAGGCCAAGAATGAGCAGTTCTTC. This codes for CGSSNRDKAKNEQFF.

This clonotype has ten or more counts. The chain joins TRBV11-2 to TRBJ2-3; D is perhaps TRBD1 or TRBD2 (5 bases each). The V end lost 3 bases, the J end lost 3 bases, and 13 bases lay between the germline ends. The germline gives CDR1 SGHAT, CDR2 FQNNGV. The CDR3 is 15 residues long. The CDR3 loop reads CASSFDSTGTDTQYF. CDR3 coding DNA: TGTGCCAGCAGCTTCGACAGTACGGGGACAGATACGCAGTATTTT.

To note about this clonotype: A much larger clone lies one base from this, so it may be a read error. The CDR3 DNA sequence: TGTGCCACCACGGCCCTTCAGGGTCGGAACTATGGCTACACCTTC. Its translation is CATTALQGRNYGYTF. The V gene is TRBV28, the J gene TRBJ1-2; TRBD1 might be the D (5 bases). Germline V gene lookup returns CDR1 MDHEN and CDR2 SYDVKM. The CDR3 loop spans 15 amino acids. Trimming stripped 10 bases from V and 2 bases from J, with 20 bases between.

The chain combines TRBV4-3 with TRBJ2-1; D may be TRBD1 or TRBD2 (6 bases each). CDR1 and CDR2 (germline): LGHNA, YSLEER. This CDR3 has 16 residues. The CDR3 reads CTSSQGGRNLYNEQFF. CDR3 sequence (DNA): TGCACTAGCAGCCAAGGGGGAAGGAATCTCTACAATGAGCAGTTCTTC.

About this clonotype itself: A read error may produce the germline difference seen at one junction end. This sequence joins TRBV6-2 or TRBV6-3 and TRBJ2-2; a possible D gene is TRBD1 (6 bases). CDR1 MNHEY and CDR2 SVGEGT come from the germline V gene. The CDR3 totals 19 residues. The CDR3 sequence: CASSYSIDPGDFNTGELLF. CDR3 DNA: TGTGCCAGCAGTTACTCGATCGACCCAGGGGATTTCAACACCGGGGAGCTGTTGTTT.

This clonotype was observed a few times. A much bigger clone sits one base away, suggesting this may be a read error. The V and J genes are TRBV6-2 or TRBV6-3 and TRBJ2-4, with unresolved D. Germline CDR1 MNHEY, CDR2 SVGEGT. This CDR3 comprises 13 residues. The V and J ends lost 2 bases and 16 bases respectively, with 18 bases between them. The DNA of the CDR3 is TGTGCCAGCAGTTACGAGTTTATTCTCAAGGAATACTTC. As protein: CASSYEFILKEYF.